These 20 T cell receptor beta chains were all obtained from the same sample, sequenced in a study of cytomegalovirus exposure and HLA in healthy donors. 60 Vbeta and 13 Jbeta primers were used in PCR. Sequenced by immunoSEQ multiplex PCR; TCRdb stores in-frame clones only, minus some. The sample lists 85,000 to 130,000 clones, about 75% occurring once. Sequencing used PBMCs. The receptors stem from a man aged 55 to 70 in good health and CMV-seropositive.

CDR3 DNA: TGTGCCAGCAGTTTTGGGGATCGCGACAGTTTCTTT. It encodes CASSFGDRDSFF. V usage is TRBV28 and J usage is TRBJ1-1; maybe TRBD1 (5 bases). The V end lost 3 bases, the J end lost 13 bases, and 15 bases lay between the germline ends. Germline V lookup: CDR1 MDHEN, CDR2 SYDVKM. The CDR3 covers 12 residues.

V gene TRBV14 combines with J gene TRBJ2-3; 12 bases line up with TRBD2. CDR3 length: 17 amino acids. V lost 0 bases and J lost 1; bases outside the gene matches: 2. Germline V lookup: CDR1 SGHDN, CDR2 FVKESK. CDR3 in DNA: TGTGCCAGCAGCCAAGACCGGACTAGCGGGGGCACAGATACGCAGTATTTT. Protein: CASSQDRTSGGTDTQYF.

The CDR3 bases are TGCGCCAGCAAAAGGACAGGGCCACCGAACACCGGGGAGCTGTTTTTT. This gives the protein CASKRTGPPNTGELFF. V and J are TRBV10-2 and TRBJ2-2, with 8 bases that match TRBD1. V was clipped by 7 bases and J by 0 bases; unmatched bases: 7. The CDR3 length is 16 residues. Germline CDR1 is WSHSY and CDR2 is SAAADI.

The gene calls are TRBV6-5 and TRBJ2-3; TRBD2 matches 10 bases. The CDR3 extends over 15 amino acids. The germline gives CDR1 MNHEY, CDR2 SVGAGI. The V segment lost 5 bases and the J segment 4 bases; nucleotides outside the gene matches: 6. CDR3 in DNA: TGTGCCAGCAGTGCCCGGACTAGCGGTTCAGATACGCAGTATTTT. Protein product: CASSARTSGSDTQYF.

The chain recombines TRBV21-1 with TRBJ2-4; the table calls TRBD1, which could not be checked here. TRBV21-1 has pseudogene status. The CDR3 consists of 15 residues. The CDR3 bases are TGTGCCAGCAGCCCCCCGCCAGGGGCCAAAAACATTCAGTACTTC. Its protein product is CASSPPPGAKNIQYF.

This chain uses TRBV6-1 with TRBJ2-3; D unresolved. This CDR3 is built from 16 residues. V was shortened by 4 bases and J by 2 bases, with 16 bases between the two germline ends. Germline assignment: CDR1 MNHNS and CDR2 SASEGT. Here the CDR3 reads CASSAPLGHSTDTQYF. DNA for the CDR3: TGTGCCAGCAGTGCCCCCCTGGGCCACTCCACAGATACGCAGTATTTT.

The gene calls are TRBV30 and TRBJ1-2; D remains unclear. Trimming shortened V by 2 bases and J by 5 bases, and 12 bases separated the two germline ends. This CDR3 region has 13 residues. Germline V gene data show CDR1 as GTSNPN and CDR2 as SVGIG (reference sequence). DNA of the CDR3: TGTGCCTGGAGTTCTGGCAGGAGGTATGGCTACACCTTC. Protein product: CAWSSGRRYGYTF.

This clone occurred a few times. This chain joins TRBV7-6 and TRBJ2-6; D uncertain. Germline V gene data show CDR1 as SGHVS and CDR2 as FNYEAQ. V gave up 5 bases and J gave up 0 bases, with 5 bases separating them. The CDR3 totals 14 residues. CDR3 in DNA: TGTGCCAGCAGCCGAGACTCTGGGGCCAACGTCCTGACTTTC. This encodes CASSRDSGANVLTF.

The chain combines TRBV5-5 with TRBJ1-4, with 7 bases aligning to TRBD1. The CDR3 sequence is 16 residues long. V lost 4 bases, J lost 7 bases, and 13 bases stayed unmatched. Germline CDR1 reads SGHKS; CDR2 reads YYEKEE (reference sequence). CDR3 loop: CASSPEQGRLGEKLFF. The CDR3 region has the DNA TGTGCCAGCAGCCCGGAACAGGGGCGGTTGGGTGAAAAACTGTTTTTT.

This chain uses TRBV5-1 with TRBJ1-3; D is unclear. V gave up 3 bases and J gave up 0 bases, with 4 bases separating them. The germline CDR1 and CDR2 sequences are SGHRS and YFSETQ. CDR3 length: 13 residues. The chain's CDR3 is CASSSYSGNTIYF. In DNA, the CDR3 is TGCGCCAGCAGCTCTTACTCTGGAAACACCATATATTTT.

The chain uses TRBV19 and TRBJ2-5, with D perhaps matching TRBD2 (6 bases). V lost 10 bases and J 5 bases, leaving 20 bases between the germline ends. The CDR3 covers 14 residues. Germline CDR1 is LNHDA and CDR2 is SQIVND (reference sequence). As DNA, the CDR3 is TGTGCCACCATAGTGAGGAGGGTTCAGGAGACCCAGTACTTC. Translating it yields CATIVRRVQETQYF.

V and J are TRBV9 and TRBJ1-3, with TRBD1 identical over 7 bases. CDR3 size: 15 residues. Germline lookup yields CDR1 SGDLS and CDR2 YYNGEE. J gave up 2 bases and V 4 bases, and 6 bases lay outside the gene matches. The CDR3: CASSTRTGTGNTIYF. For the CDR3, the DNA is TGTGCCAGCAGCACGCGGACAGGTACTGGAAACACCATATATTTT.

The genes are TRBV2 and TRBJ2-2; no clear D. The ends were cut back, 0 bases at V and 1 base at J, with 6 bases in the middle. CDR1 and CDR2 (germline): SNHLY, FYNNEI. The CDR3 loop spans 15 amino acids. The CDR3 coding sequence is TGTGCCAGCAGTGAAGCCAGGATGAACACCGGGGAGCTGTTTTTT. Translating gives CASSEARMNTGELFF.

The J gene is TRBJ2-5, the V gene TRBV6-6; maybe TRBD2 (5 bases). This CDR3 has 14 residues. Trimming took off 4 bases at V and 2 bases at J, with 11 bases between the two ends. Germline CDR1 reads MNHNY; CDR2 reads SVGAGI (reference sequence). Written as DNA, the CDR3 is TGTGCCAGCAGTTCGGGGTCGGGGCAAGAGACCCAGTACTTC. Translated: CASSSGSGQETQYF.

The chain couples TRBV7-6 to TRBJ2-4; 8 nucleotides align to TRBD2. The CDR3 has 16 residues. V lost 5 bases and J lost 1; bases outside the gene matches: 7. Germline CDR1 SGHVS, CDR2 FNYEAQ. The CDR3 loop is CASSTIAGPAKNIQYF. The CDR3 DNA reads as TGTGCCAGCAGCACCATAGCGGGGCCGGCCAAAAACATTCAGTACTTC.

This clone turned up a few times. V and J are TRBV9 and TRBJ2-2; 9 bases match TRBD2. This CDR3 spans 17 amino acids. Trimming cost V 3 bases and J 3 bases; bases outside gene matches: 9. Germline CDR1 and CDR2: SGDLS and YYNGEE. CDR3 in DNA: TGTGCCAGCAGCGGTCAATTGACTAGCGGCTACACCGGGGAGCTGTTTTTT. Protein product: CASSGQLTSGYTGELFF.

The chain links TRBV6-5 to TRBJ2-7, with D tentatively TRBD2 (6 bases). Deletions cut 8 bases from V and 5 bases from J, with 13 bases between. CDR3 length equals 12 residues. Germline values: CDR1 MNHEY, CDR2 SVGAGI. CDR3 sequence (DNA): TGTGCCAGCGGCAGGGAGGCCAACGAGCAGTACTTC. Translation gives CASGREANEQYF.

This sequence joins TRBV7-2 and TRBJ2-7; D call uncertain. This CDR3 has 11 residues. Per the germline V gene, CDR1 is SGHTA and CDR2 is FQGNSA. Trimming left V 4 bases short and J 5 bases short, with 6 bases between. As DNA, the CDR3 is TGTGCCAGCAGCTCTTCCCACGAGCAGTACTTC. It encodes CASSSSHEQYF. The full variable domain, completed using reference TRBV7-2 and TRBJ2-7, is GAGVSQSPSNKVTEKGKDVELRCDPISGHTALYWYRQSLGQGLEFLIYFQGNSAPDKSGLPSDRFSAERTGGSVSTLTIQRTQQEDSAVYLCASSSSHEQYFGPGTRLTVT.

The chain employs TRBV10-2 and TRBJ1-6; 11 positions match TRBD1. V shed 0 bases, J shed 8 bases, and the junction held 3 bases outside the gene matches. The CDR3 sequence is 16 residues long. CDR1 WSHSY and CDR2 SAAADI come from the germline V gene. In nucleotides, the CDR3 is TGCGCCAGCAGTGAGTCGGACAGGGGGCTCCATTCACCCCTCCACTTT. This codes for CASSESDRGLHSPLHF.

The CDR3 region has the DNA TGTGCCAGCAGCATCGCGTATAGCAATCAGCCCCAGCATTTT. It codes for CASSIAYSNQPQHF. The V gene is TRBV7-9, the J gene TRBJ1-5; D not certain. The ends were cut back, 5 bases at V and 0 bases at J, with 8 bases in the middle. The CDR3 runs to 14 residues. Germline V gene lookup returns CDR1 SEHNR and CDR2 FQNEAQ (reference sequence). Full variable domain (rest looked up from reference TRBV7-9 and TRBJ1-5): DTGVSQNPRHKITKRGQNVTFRCDPISEHNRLYWYRQTLGQGPEFLTYFQNEAQLEKSRLLSDRFSAERPKGSFSTLEIQRTEQGDSAMYLCASSIAYSNQPQHFGDGTRLSIL.